This TCR beta chain stems from a study of spatial heterogeneity in lung cancer. General observations from the study: Expanded alpha and beta TCR counts within tumors tracked tumor mutation counts. Estimated coverage of tumor T cells was roughly 7% for alpha and roughly 13% for beta chains.

V lost 5 bases, J lost 3 bases, and 19 bases lay in between. The CDR3 has 16 residues. In its sample, this clonotype is medium-sized (0.01 to 0.1%). Antigen unknown. Specified time point: sample taken at primary tumor resection. Samples came from 65 to 75 TRACERx patients with untreated early-stage lung cancer. Unsorted whole RNA from tumor, nontumor lung or frozen PBMC underwent sequencing. Every TCR cDNA molecule bore its own unique molecular identifier. TCRdb passed the 5' RACE reads through MiXCR, listing each CDR3 protein once. This sample carries 3,000 to 4,000 distinct CDR3 sequences, 4.5% to 6.5% of them seen once, and the ten largest clones take 15%.

J is TRBJ2-5 and V is TRBV12-3 or TRBV12-4; weak D call: TRBD2 (7 bases). Material: lung tumor tissue, obtained at surgery. The receptor's source is a male donor with early-stage non-small cell lung cancer. CDR3 loop: CASSPARGGGKETQYF. CDR3 bases: TGTGCCAGCAGTCCGGCGAGAGGGGGGGGGAAAGAGACCCAGTACTTC.